A selection of T cell receptor beta chains follows, all from one sample in a study of immune cell composition in non-small cell lung cancer. Using immunoSEQ multiplex PCR, the repertoire was profiled, and TCRdb retains in-frame clones only, with some absent. The repertoire includes around 6,000 clones, approximately 78% of them detected once, and about 7.3% sits in the top ten. The sample consisted of lung tumor tissue. These receptors all stem from a human donor with non-small cell lung cancer. Both conserved end residues are part of each CDR3. The order of the fields is V gene, clone size, J gene, D gene, CDR3 DNA, CDR3 protein. The D gene is left open where the match is weak. For some rows the clone size is stated as once, few or many, or as a class when expanded; others skip it.

V: TRBV6-5
size: .
J: TRBJ1-2
D: TRBD1
DNA: TGTGCCAGCAGTTTTGGGACAGGGGGTATCGATGGCTACACCTTC
CDR3: CASSFGTGGIDGYTF

V: TRBV5-1
size: .
J: TRBJ2-7
D: TRBD1
DNA: TGCGCCAGCAGCTACGACAGGGGGAAGTACGAGCAGTACTTC
CDR3: CASSYDRGKYEQYF

V: TRBV5-6
size: .
J: TRBJ2-1
D: TRBD2
DNA: TGTGCCAGCAGCTTGCTTAGCGGGGGCCACAATGAGCAGTTCTTC
CDR3: CASSLLSGGHNEQFF

V: TRBV7-3
size: .
J: TRBJ2-7
D: .
DNA: TGTGCCAGCAGCTTACCCCCCCTCCAGGAGCAGTACTTC
CDR3: CASSLPPLQEQYF

V: TRBV5-6
size: .
J: TRBJ1-5
D: .
DNA: TGTGCCAGCAGCACGAATTTGGGAGATTATAGCAATCAGCCCCAGCATTTT
CDR3: CASSTNLGDYSNQPQHF

V: TRBV5-4
size: .
J: TRBJ2-5
D: TRBD2
DNA: TGTGCCAGCAGAGGTTCTAGCGGCCAAGAGACCCAGTACTTC
CDR3: CASRGSSGQETQYF

V: TRBV7-6
size: once
J: TRBJ1-1
D: .
DNA: TGTGCCAGCAGCTTCTCTGTCGGCGGCGATACTGAAGCTTTCTTT
CDR3: CASSFSVGGDTEAFF

V: TRBV27
size: .
J: TRBJ2-7
D: .
DNA: TGTGCCAGCAGTTTAAAGATCCGGCCCGGCGGGTCCTACGAGCAGTACTTC
CDR3: CASSLKIRPGGSYEQYF

V: TRBV6-5
size: medium-sized
J: TRBJ1-2
D: .
DNA: TGTGCCAGCACCAACGGCTATGGCTACACCTTC
CDR3: CASTNGYGYTF

V: TRBV2
size: .
J: TRBJ2-2
D: TRBD1
DNA: TGTGCCAGCAGCGGGACAGGGGGTTCCGGGGAGCTGTTTTTT
CDR3: CASSGTGGSGELFF

V: TRBV28
size: once
J: TRBJ2-5
D: .
DNA: TGTGCCAGCAGTGCCAGGACAGTCCAAGAGACCCAGTACTTC
CDR3: CASSARTVQETQYF

V: TRBV20-1
size: .
J: TRBJ2-3
D: .
DNA: TGCAGTGCGAGCTCAGATACGCAGTATTTT
CDR3: CSASSDTQYF

V: TRBV9
size: .
J: TRBJ2-2
D: .
DNA: TGTGCCAGCAGCGTACAGGCAGTTCCCGGGGAGCTGTTTTTT
CDR3: CASSVQAVPGELFF

V: TRBV7-9
size: .
J: TRBJ1-1
D: .
DNA: TGTGCCAGCAGCCCCCACTCGGGGGGGAACACTGAAGCTTTCTTT
CDR3: CASSPHSGGNTEAFF